This T cell receptor (beta chain) was recovered during a study of blood T cell repertoires in COVID-19 (dated by TCRdb to the early 2020s). A note on the overall study: Collaborator samples came from the United States, Italy and Spain and covered acute and convalescent phases of COVID-19. The material from the prospective study consisted of cDNA or gDNA derived from T cells, B-cell-depleted T cells, or PBMCs. Deeply sampled blood TCRbeta repertoires from subjects exposed to, actively infected with, or recovered from COVID-19 were included in the dataset. The repertoires were made available in a free public database intended to serve as a resource for research on the immune response to SARS-CoV-2. Samples were obtained from the ongoing ImmuneRACE study (first 160 participants) and from 1,254 subjects provided by 6 global collaborators. Sample metadata almost always included a de-identified subject ID, COVID-19 status, age in years and sex. Where available, HLA class I and class II types were taken from metadata supplied by the sample provider and were not determined by assay-based typing.

The collaborating institutions used their own protocols to collect whole blood in K2EDTA tubes. Collaborator samples were shipped for TCRbeta analysis as frozen whole blood, isolated PBMCs, or DNA extracted from either sample type. TCRbeta CDR3 regions were amplified from genomic DNA using the immunoSEQ Assay, a bias-controlled multiplex PCR. The paper's data handling went like this. Within the assay, amplification of reference gene primers was used to estimate how many nucleated cells each sample contained. Sequence reads were collapsed and filtered to measure the absolute abundance of every unique TCRbeta CDR3 rearrangement. For each sample, productive Simpson clonality was calculated as the square root of Simpson's diversity index over productive rearrangements. Here the immuneACCESS table is served through TCRdb, limited to in-frame sequences with V and J called. Missing clones are a known gap in these copies; in checked studies unresolved V genes cover under half, and the rest lacks a known reason. D and trimming come from the DNA, and the V and J calls and clone size come from that table. The sample table contains tens of thousands of clones; only one count was recorded for 85% of them. Clones ranked in the top ten supply approximately 15% of the sample.

As regards this clone: No antigen is known for it. Base-call qualities are not available, and no considerably larger clone is one nucleotide away.

There are 14 amino acids in the CDR3, from cysteine to phenylalanine inclusive. Only CDR3 DNA remains: 42 bases, in frame from the first base. V and J are truncated by 2 bases and 6 bases respectively, leaving an intervening sequence of 11 bases. CDR1 and CDR2 (SNHLY, FYNNEI) derive from the germline V gene. On the study overall, not on this receptor specifically: Clinical and demographic metadata were provided uncurated, with the amount varying by source and participant.

The sample taken for sequencing was peripheral blood. This TCR came from a human donor with acute or convalescent COVID-19. The donor label of this sample is uncertain. The chain joins TRBV2 to TRBJ2-4; no D segment can be confidently identified. At the DNA level, the sequence is TGTGCCAGCAGTGAAACCAGGTCCGGAAACATTCAGTACTTC. This codes for CASSETRSGNIQYF.